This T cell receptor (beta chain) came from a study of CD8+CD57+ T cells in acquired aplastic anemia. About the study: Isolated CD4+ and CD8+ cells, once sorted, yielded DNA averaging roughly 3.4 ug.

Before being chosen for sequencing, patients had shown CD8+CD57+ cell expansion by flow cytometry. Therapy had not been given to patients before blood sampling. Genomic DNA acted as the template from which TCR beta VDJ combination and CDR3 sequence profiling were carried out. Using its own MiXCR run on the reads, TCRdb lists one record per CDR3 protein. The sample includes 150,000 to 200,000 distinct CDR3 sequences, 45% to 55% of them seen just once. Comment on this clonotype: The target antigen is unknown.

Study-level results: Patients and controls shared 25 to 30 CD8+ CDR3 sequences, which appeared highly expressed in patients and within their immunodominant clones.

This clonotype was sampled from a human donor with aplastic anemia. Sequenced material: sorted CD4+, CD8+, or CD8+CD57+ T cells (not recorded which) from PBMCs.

The CDR3 DNA reads as TGTGCCAGTAGGCCCCACGGTGGCACAGATACGCAGTATTTT. Translation gives CASRPHGGTDTQYF. The V gene is TRBV19, the J gene TRBJ2-3; D remains unclear. The V gene's germline CDR1 is LNHDA and CDR2 SQIVND (reference sequence). The CDR3 is 14 residues long. V lost 6 bases and J lost 1, with 11 bases in between.